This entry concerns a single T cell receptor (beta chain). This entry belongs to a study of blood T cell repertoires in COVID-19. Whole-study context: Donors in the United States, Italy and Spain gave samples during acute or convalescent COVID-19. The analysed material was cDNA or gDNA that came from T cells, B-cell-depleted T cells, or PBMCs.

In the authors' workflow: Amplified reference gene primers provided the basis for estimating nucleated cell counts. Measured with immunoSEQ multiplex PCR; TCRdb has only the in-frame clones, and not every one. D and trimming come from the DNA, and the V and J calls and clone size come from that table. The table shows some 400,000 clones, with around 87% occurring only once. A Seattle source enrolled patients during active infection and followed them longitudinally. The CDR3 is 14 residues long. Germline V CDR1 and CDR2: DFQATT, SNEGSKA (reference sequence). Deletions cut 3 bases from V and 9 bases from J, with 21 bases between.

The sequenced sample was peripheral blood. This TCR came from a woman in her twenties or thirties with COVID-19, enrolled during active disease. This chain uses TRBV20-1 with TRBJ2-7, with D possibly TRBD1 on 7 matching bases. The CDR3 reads CSASDRVAVLGQYF. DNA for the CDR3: TGCAGTGCTAGTGACAGGGTAGCGGTCCTCGGGCAGTACTTC.